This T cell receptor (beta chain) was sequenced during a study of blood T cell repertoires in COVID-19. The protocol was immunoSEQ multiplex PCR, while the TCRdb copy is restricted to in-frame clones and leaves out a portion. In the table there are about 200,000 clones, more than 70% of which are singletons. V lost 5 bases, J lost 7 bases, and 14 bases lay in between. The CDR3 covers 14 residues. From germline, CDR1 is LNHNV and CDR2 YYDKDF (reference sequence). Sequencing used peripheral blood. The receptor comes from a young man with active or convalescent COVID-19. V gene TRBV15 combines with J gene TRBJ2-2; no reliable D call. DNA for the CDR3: TGTGCCACCAGCGCTCGCCCCCAGGACGGGGAGCTGTTTTTT. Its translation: CATSARPQDGELFF.